This passage covers 3 T cell receptor beta chains from one sample sequenced in a study of T cell responses to AZD1222 COVID-19 vaccine. Sequenced by immunoSEQ multiplex PCR; TCRdb stores in-frame clones only, minus some. This repertoire shows fewer than 120,000 clones, less than 90% found once; its top ten account for around 1.6%. The source material was peripheral blood, sampled on day 0 of AZD1222 vaccination. The source of these receptors is an adult in good health.

V is TRBV29-1 and J is TRBJ1-1; the D is unclear. CDR1 and CDR2 from the germline V gene are SQVTM and ANQGSEA. Trimming stripped 6 bases from V and 4 bases from J, with 12 bases between. The CDR3 runs to 12 residues. As DNA, the CDR3 is TGCAGCGTGAGACAAGCCCTCACTGAAGCTTTCTTT. This translates into CSVRQALTEAFF.

V usage is TRBV27 and J usage is TRBJ1-5; D ambiguous. Deletions cut 3 bases from V and 0 bases from J, with 12 bases between. The germline CDR1 and CDR2 sequences are MNHEY and SMNVEV (reference sequence). The CDR3 consists of 16 residues. The chain's CDR3 is CASSLGPSYSNQPQHF. Written as DNA, the CDR3 is TGTGCCAGCAGTTTGGGTCCCTCTTATAGCAATCAGCCCCAGCATTTT.

The J gene is TRBJ1-5, the V gene TRBV7-9, with 7 bases matching TRBD1. From germline, CDR1 is SEHNR and CDR2 FQNEAQ (reference sequence). The CDR3 consists of 15 residues. Losses at the gene ends were 5 bases for V and 0 bases for J; bases not matched to a gene: 4. This CDR3 reads CASSAGQTSNQPQHF. CDR3 bases: TGTGCCAGCAGCGCGGGACAGACTAGCAATCAGCCCCAGCATTTT.